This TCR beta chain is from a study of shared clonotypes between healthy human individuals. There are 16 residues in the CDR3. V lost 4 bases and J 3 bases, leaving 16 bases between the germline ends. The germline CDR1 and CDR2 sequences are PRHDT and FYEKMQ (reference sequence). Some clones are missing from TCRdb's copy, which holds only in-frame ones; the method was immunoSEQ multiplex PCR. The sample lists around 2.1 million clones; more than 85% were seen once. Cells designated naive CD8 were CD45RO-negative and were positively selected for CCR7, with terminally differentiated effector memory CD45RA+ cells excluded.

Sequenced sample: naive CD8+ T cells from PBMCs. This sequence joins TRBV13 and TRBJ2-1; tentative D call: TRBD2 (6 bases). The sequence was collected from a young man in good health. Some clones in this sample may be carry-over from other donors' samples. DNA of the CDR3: TGTGCCAGCAGCTCACTAGACCGGGAGTACTACAATGAGCAGTTCTTC. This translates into CASSSLDREYYNEQFF.